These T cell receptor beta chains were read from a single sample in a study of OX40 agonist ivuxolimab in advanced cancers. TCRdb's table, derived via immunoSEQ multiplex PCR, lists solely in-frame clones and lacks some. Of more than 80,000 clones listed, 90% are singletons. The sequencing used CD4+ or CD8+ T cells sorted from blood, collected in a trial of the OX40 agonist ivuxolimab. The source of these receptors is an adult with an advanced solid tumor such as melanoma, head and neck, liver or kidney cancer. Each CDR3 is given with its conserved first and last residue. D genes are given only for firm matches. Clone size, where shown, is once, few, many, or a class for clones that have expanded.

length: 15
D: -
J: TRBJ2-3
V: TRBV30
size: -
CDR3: CAWSVLALGTDTQYF
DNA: TGTGCCTGGAGTGTACTAGCCCTTGGCACAGATACGCAGTATTTT

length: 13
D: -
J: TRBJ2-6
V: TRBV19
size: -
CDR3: CASTQGGANVLTF
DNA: TGTGCCAGTACCCAGGGTGGGGCCAACGTCCTGACTTTC

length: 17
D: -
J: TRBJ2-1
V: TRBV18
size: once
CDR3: CASSLMDFISSYNEQFF
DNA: TGTGCCAGCTCACTGATGGACTTTATCAGCTCCTACAATGAGCAGTTCTTC

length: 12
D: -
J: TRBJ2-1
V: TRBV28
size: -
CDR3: CASSLSRNEQFF
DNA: TGTGCCAGCAGTTTATCGCGGAATGAGCAGTTCTTC

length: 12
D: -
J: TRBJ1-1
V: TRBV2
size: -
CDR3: CASSARRAEAFF
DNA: TGTGCCAGCAGTGCCCGGAGAGCCGAAGCTTTCTTT

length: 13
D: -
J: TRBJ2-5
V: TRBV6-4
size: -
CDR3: CASSSLRGETQYF
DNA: TGTGCCAGCAGTTCCCTGCGGGGCGAGACCCAGTACTTC

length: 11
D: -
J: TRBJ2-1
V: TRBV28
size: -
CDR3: CAASSYNEQFF
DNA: TGTGCCGCGAGCTCCTACAATGAGCAGTTCTTC

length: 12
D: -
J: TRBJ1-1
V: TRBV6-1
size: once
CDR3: CASSPGTPRAFF
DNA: TGTGCTTCCAGCCCCGGGACGCCTCGCGCTTTCTTT

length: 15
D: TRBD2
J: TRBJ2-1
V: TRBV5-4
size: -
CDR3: CASSELAGGYNEQFF
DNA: TGTGCCAGCAGCGAACTAGCGGGGGGTTACAATGAGCAGTTCTTC

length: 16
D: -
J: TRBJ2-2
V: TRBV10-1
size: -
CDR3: CASSAGTLSNTGELFF
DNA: TGCGCCAGCAGTGCAGGCACCCTCTCGAACACCGGGGAGCTGTTTTTT